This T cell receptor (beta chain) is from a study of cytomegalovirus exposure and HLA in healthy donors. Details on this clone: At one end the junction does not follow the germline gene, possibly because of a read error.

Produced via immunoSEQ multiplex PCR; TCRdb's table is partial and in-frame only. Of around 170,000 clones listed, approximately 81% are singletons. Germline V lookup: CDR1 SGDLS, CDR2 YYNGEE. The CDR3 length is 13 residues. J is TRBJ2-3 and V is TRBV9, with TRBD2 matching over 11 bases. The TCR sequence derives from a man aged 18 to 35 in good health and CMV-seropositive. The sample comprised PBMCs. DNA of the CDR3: TGTGCCAGCGGGACTAGCGGCACAAATACGCAGTATTTT. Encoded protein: CASGTSGTNTQYF.